The present TCR beta chain was sequenced within a study of blood T cell repertoires in COVID-19. Whole-study context: The samples span acute and convalescent COVID-19 from the United States, Italy and Spain.

This CDR3 is built from 15 residues. V dropped 4 bases and J dropped 3; count of bases not matched to a gene: 8. CDR1 and CDR2 (germline): SGHAT, FQNNGV. Methods used by the authors: Reference gene primer amplification yielded estimated nucleated cell counts. The protocol was immunoSEQ multiplex PCR, while the TCRdb copy is restricted to in-frame clones and leaves out a portion. V and J calls and clone size come straight from that table; D and trimming were deduced from the DNA. The sample lists 9,500 to 15,000 clones, over 85% occurring once. The chain has TRBV11-2 and TRBJ1-2, with 7 bases aligning to TRBD1. This sequence originates from a man in his sixties or seventies with active COVID-19. Sequenced: peripheral blood. The CDR3 DNA sequence: TGTGCCAGCAGCTCCCCCGACAGGGTGTACTATGGCTACACCTTC. It is translated as CASSSPDRVYYGYTF.